One T cell receptor beta chain is described in this entry. These data are taken from a study of T cell changes during pregnancy in multiple sclerosis. Sequencing used immunoSEQ multiplex PCR; TCRdb keeps in-frame clones, though not all of them. The sample has around 27,000 clones, 85% to 95% seen once. Deletions cut 5 bases from V and 7 bases from J, with 20 bases between. The length of the CDR3 is 16 residues. Looked up from germline, CDR1 is SEHNR and CDR2 is FQNEAQ (reference sequence). The sequenced sample was CD4+ T cells from peripheral blood mononuclear cells, obtained in the first trimester of pregnancy. This clonotype was obtained from a female donor with multiple sclerosis, enrolled in a pregnancy study. V gene TRBV7-9 combines with J gene TRBJ1-4, with D tentatively TRBD1 (5 bases). CDR3 DNA: TGTGCCAGCAGCCGCGGGGCTGCGGGGGTCGGTGAAAAACTGTTTTTT. Protein product: CASSRGAAGVGEKLFF.